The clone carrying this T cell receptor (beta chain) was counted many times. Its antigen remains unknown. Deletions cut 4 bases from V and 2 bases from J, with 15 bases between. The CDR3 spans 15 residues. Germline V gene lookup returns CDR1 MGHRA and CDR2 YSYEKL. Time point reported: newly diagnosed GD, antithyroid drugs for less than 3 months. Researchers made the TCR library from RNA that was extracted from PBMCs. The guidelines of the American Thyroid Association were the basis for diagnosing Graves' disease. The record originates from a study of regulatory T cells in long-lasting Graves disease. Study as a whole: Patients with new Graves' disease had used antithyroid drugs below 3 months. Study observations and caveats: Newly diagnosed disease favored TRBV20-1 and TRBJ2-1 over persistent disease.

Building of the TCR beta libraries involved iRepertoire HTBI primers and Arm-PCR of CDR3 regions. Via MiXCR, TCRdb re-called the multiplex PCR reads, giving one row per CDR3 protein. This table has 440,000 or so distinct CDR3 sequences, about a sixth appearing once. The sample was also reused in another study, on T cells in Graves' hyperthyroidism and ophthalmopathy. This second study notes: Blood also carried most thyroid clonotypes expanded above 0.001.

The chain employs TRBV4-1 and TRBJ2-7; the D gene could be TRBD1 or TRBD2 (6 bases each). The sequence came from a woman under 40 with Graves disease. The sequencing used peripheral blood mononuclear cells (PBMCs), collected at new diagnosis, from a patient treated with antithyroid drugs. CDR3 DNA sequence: TGCGCCAGCAGCCCTAAGGGGGGACCGACCTACGAGCAGTACTTC. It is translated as CASSPKGGPTYEQYF.